The next 31 T cell receptor beta chains were all read from a single sample in a study of blood T cell repertoires in COVID-19. Clones were sequenced by immunoSEQ multiplex PCR, and TCRdb holds only the in-frame ones, with some missing. The data contain about 240,000 clones, nearly 85% of them singletons. Material: peripheral blood. Every receptor here comes from a human donor in a cohort sampled during active COVID-19.

V is TRBV6-6 and J is TRBJ2-7; D remains unclear. In germline, CDR1 is MNHNY, CDR2 SVGAGI (reference sequence). This CDR3 spans 12 amino acids. Trimming stripped 2 bases from V and 3 bases from J, with 5 bases between. CDR3 DNA: TGTGCCAGCAGTTACGCCTACTACGAGCAGTACTTC. This codes for CASSYAYYEQYF.

The chain has TRBV10-3 and TRBJ2-1; 10 nucleotides match TRBD2. Per the germline V gene, CDR1 is ENHRY and CDR2 is SYGVKD. The junction had 10 bases not matched to a gene; V was cut back by 9 bases and J by 5 bases. This CDR3 has 15 amino acids. For the CDR3, the DNA is TGTGCCATTGGGGCACCAGCGGGGGGGGACAATGAGCAGTTCTTC. Translation: CAIGAPAGGDNEQFF.

The chain is built from TRBV5-4 and TRBJ2-7; no clear D. The V end was cut by 3 bases, the J end by 6 bases, with 13 bases between. CDR3 length: 13 amino acids. The germline V gene encodes CDR1 SGHNT and CDR2 YYREEE (reference sequence). CDR3 in amino acids: CASSSESALEQYF. The CDR3 DNA reads TGTGCCAGCAGCTCGGAGAGTGCCCTCGAGCAGTACTTC.

This clone was counted once. The rearrangement joins TRBV10-3 to TRBJ1-1, with 8 bases that match TRBD1. Germline assignment: CDR1 ENHRY and CDR2 SYGVKD. With V trimmed by 3 bases and J by 3 bases, 12 bases remained unmatched. The CDR3 has 17 amino acids. The CDR3 DNA reads as TGTGCCATCAGTGATCCAGGACAGGGTGGGGGGGACACTGAAGCTTTCTTT. Residues: CAISDPGQGGGDTEAFF.

The genes are TRBV12-3 or TRBV12-4 and TRBJ2-5, with 7 nucleotides matching TRBD2. This CDR3 comprises 13 residues. With V trimmed by 5 bases and J by 5 bases, 5 bases remained unmatched. In DNA form, the CDR3 reads TGTGCCAGCAGTCTTCATAGCGGGGAGACCCAGTACTTC. Protein sequence: CASSLHSGETQYF.

The rearrangement uses TRBV15 and TRBJ1-2, with a tentative D call TRBD1 (5 bases). This CDR3 contains 14 residues. The V end was cut by 0 bases, the J end by 5 bases, with 10 bases between. The V gene's germline CDR1 is LNHNV and CDR2 YYDKDF (reference sequence). CDR3 amino acids: CATSRDRDGYGYTF. In nucleotides, the CDR3 is TGTGCCACCAGCAGAGACAGGGATGGTTATGGCTACACCTTC.

V gene TRBV24-1 combines with J gene TRBJ2-3, with D possibly TRBD1 on 6 matching bases. Deletions cut 9 bases from V and 4 bases from J, with 13 bases between. Germline values: CDR1 KGHDR, CDR2 SFDVKD. This CDR3 comprises 13 residues. The CDR3 protein is CATSGQPPDTQYF. CDR3 nucleotide sequence: TGTGCCACCTCTGGACAGCCCCCAGATACGCAGTATTTT.

V and J are TRBV27 and TRBJ1-2; TRBD1 agrees at 9 bases. The CDR3 is 15 residues long. The germline V gene has CDR1 MNHEY and CDR2 SMNVEV (reference sequence). V trimming: 7 bases; J trimming: 4 bases; junction bases outside the gene matches: 10. CDR3 amino acids: CASTNPGQGSYGYTF. CDR3 bases: TGTGCCAGCACCAACCCGGGACAGGGCTCCTATGGCTACACCTTC.

The gene calls are TRBV9 and TRBJ2-1, with TRBD2 identical over 9 bases. V shed 4 bases and J 9 bases; nucleotides not matched to a gene: 2. Germline assignment: CDR1 SGDLS and CDR2 YYNGEE. The CDR3 spans 12 residues. CDR3 bases: TGTGCCAGCAGCACACTAGCGGGTGAGCAGTTCTTC. Encoded protein: CASSTLAGEQFF. Combining the CDR3 with reference TRBV9 and TRBJ2-1 gives the whole variable domain DSGVTQTPKHLITATGQRVTLRCSPRSGDLSVYWYQQSLDQGLQFLIQYYNGEERAKGNILERFSAQQFPDLHSELNLSSLELGDSALYFCASSTLAGEQFFGPGTRLTVL.

V is TRBV6-5 and J is TRBJ2-7; 9 positions match TRBD1. V was pared by 1 base and J by 5 bases, with 6 bases of the junction left unmatched. This CDR3 comprises 15 residues. CDR1 is MNHEY and CDR2 is SVGAGI in the germline V gene. The CDR3 sequence is CASSYLGGQGDEQYF. The CDR3, as DNA: TGTGCCAGCAGTTACTTAGGGGGACAGGGAGACGAGCAGTACTTC.

The V gene is TRBV13, the J gene TRBJ2-5, with TRBD2 identical over 8 bases. The CDR3 sequence is 14 residues long. V trimming: 5 bases; J trimming: 5 bases; junction bases outside the gene matches: 7. Germline CDR1 is PRHDT and CDR2 is FYEKMQ (reference sequence). The chain's CDR3 is CASSVSGTRETQYF. The CDR3 region has the DNA TGTGCCAGCAGCGTTAGCGGGACCAGGGAGACCCAGTACTTC.

The V gene is TRBV6-6, the J gene TRBJ2-7; weak D call: TRBD1 (5 bases). The CDR3 is 13 residues long. Germline CDR1 MNHNY, CDR2 SVGAGI (reference sequence). Trimming removed 7 bases from V and 3 bases from J, with 13 bases in between. The CDR3 region is CASTRTGIYEQYF. CDR3 coding DNA: TGTGCCAGCACGCGAACAGGTATCTACGAGCAGTACTTC.

V and J are TRBV29-1 and TRBJ1-1; no clear D gene. Germline V gene data show CDR1 as SQVTM and CDR2 as ANQGSEA. V shed 0 bases and J shed 1 base, with 9 bases lying between them. The CDR3 is 14 amino acids. This chain's CDR3 is CSVEDYHTNTEAFF. In DNA, the CDR3 is TGCAGCGTTGAAGATTACCACACGAACACTGAAGCTTTCTTT.

The chain links TRBV3-1 (or the pseudogene TRBV3-2) to TRBJ2-2, with 8 positions matching TRBD1. This CDR3 has 15 amino acids. Losses at the gene ends were 3 bases for V and 4 bases for J; bases not matched to a gene: 4. The germline V gene has CDR1 LGHDT and CDR2 YNNKEL (reference sequence). CDR3 in DNA: TGTGCCAGCAGCCAGAGGACAGGGATCACCGGGGAGCTGTTTTTT. Translating it yields CASSQRTGITGELFF.

This chain links TRBV5-1 with TRBJ2-1; 7 bases fit TRBD1. CDR1 is SGHRS and CDR2 is YFSETQ in the germline V gene. CDR3 size: 16 residues. V dropped 0 bases and J dropped 3; count of bases not matched to a gene: 6. CDR3 nucleotide sequence: TGCGCCAGCAGCTTGGGGGGGACAGTAGACTACAATGAGCAGTTCTTC. Its translation is CASSLGGTVDYNEQFF.

This chain joins TRBV20-1 and TRBJ2-3, with 13 nucleotides matching TRBD2. CDR1 DFQATT and CDR2 SNEGSKA come from the germline V gene (reference sequence). This CDR3 comprises 16 residues. The V segment lost 3 bases and the J segment 3 bases; nucleotides outside the gene matches: 6. CDR3 in DNA: TGCAGTGCTAGTCCCACTAGCGGGAGGGGTACAGATACGCAGTATTTT. Its protein product is CSASPTSGRGTDTQYF.

The chain joins TRBV6-5 to TRBJ2-7; TRBD1 might be the D (5 bases). CDR3 length: 12 residues. Germline CDR1 reads MNHEY; CDR2 reads SVGAGI. Trimming removed 8 bases at V and 3 bases at J, with 11 bases between. CDR3 in amino acids: CASRQGVYEQYF. The DNA of the CDR3 is TGTGCCAGCCGGCAGGGTGTCTACGAGCAGTACTTC.

Only one count was recorded for this clone. The chain has TRBV5-1 and TRBJ2-1; 8 nucleotides agree with TRBD2. The CDR3 runs 12 residues. V dropped 7 bases and J dropped 7; count of bases not matched to a gene: 4. Germline CDR1 SGHRS, CDR2 YFSETQ. CDR3 nucleotides: TGCGCCAGCGGACCGGGAGGGAATGAGCAGTTCTTC. Its translation: CASGPGGNEQFF.

V gene TRBV11-2 combines with J gene TRBJ1-3, with 7 nucleotides matching TRBD1. The length of the CDR3 is 17 residues. Germline values: CDR1 SGHAT, CDR2 FQNNGV. V gave up 5 bases and J gave up 0 bases; unmatched junction bases: 10. The DNA of the CDR3 is TGTGCCAGCAGCCCCCTGACAGGGAGTCACTCTGGAAACACCATATATTTT. Encoded protein: CASSPLTGSHSGNTIYF.

This clone was observed a single time. CDR3 region: CASSFSGTGGEQYF. The CDR3 DNA is TGCGCCAGCAGCTTTTCCGGGACAGGGGGCGAGCAGTACTTC. The chain joins TRBV5-1 to TRBJ2-7, with 11 bases matching TRBD1. Germline lookup yields CDR1 SGHRS and CDR2 YFSETQ. The CDR3 is 14 amino acids. The trim removed 2 bases at V and 6 bases at J, leaving 4 bases unmatched.

This chain uses TRBV28 with TRBJ1-6, with 11 bases that match TRBD1. Germline V lookup: CDR1 MDHEN, CDR2 SYDVKM. J gave up 9 bases and V 7 bases, and 8 bases lay outside the gene matches. The CDR3 extends over 15 amino acids. CDR3 coding DNA: TGTGCCAGCAATTCTCCGGGACAGGGGGTTTCACCCCTCCACTTT. It translates to CASNSPGQGVSPLHF. Supplemented by reference TRBV28 and TRBJ1-6, the full variable domain reads DVKVTQSSRYLVKRTGEKVFLECVQDMDHENMFWYRQDPGLGLRLIYFSYDVKMKEKGDIPEGYSVSREKKERFSLILESASTNQTSMYLCASNSPGQGVSPLHFGNGTRLTVT.

CDR3 in amino acids: CAISSSGSMSQNEQFF. Here the CDR3 DNA reads TGTGCCATCAGTTCTAGCGGGAGCATGTCACAAAATGAGCAGTTCTTC. The chain is built from TRBV10-3 and TRBJ2-1; TRBD2 matches at 10 bases. CDR1 is ENHRY, CDR2 SYGVKD, per germline. V shed 5 bases, J shed 7 bases, and the junction held 11 bases outside the gene matches. The CDR3 runs to 16 residues.

This clone was seen once. The chain employs TRBV19 and TRBJ1-3; tentative D call: TRBD1 (6 bases). Per germline, CDR1 LNHDA and CDR2 SQIVND (reference sequence). Trimming removed 5 bases from V and 2 bases from J, with 16 bases in between. There are 16 residues in the CDR3. CDR3 DNA: TGTGCCAGTAGTGGATATACAGGGAGTGCTGGAAACACCATATATTTT. Protein sequence: CASSGYTGSAGNTIYF.

The rearrangement uses TRBV5-6 and TRBJ1-3; 7 nucleotides align to TRBD1. With 0 bases clipped from V and 5 bases from J, the junction kept 5 bases outside the gene matches. The CDR3 runs to 15 residues. Germline V lookup: CDR1 SGHDT, CDR2 YYEEEE. CDR3 nucleotides: TGTGCCAGCAGCTTGGCCAAGGGGGCCCGAAACACCATATATTTT. Amino acid sequence: CASSLAKGARNTIYF.

The chain recombines TRBV6-4 with TRBJ2-3; tentatively, D is TRBD2 (6 bases). The germline gives CDR1 MRHNA, CDR2 SNTAGT. The V end lost 2 bases, the J end lost 4 bases, and 13 bases lay between the germline ends. The CDR3 is 15 amino acids. This CDR3 is CASSDGLAPSDTQYF. Here the CDR3 DNA reads TGTGCCAGCAGTGACGGTCTAGCGCCATCAGATACGCAGTATTTT.

The chain uses TRBV5-1 and TRBJ2-2; 11 bases match TRBD1. The trim removed 4 bases at V and 6 bases at J, leaving 5 bases unmatched. CDR3 length equals 15 residues. Germline-derived CDR1 and CDR2 are SGHRS and YFSETQ. This CDR3 is CASSTGTGGPGELFF. CDR3 DNA: TGCGCCAGCAGCACCGGGACAGGGGGGCCCGGGGAGCTGTTTTTT.

With respect to this clone: Other DNA sequences from this sample encode an identical CDR3 as well. This chain uses TRBV3-1 (or the pseudogene TRBV3-2) with TRBJ1-5; D gene unclear. This CDR3 has 13 residues. CDR1 is LGHDT and CDR2 is YNNKEL in the germline V gene (reference sequence). V was clipped by 0 bases and J by 4 bases, with 4 bases between them. This chain's CDR3 is CASSQDRNQPQHF. The CDR3 DNA follows: TGTGCCAGCAGCCAAGACAGAAATCAGCCCCAGCATTTT.

The chain combines TRBV20-1 with TRBJ2-1; 7 bases are shared with TRBD2. Germline loops: CDR1 DFQATT, CDR2 SNEGSKA (reference sequence). There are 15 residues in the CDR3. Losses at the gene ends were 3 bases for V and 5 bases for J; bases not matched to a gene: 10. This chain's CDR3 is CSASTGLADNNEQFF. The CDR3 nucleotides are TGCAGTGCTAGTACAGGTCTAGCGGATAACAATGAGCAGTTCTTC.

V and J are TRBV5-6 and TRBJ1-1; 8 bases agree with TRBD1. The CDR3 consists of 13 residues. Germline V CDR1 and CDR2: SGHDT, YYEEEE. J gave up 3 bases and V 4 bases, and 2 bases lay outside the gene matches. The CDR3 region has the DNA TGTGCCAGCAGCCAGGACAGGGACACTGAAGCTTTCTTT. It translates to CASSQDRDTEAFF.

The chain uses TRBV5-6 and TRBJ2-3; possibly TRBD2 for D (7 bases). The ends were cut back, 3 bases at V and 4 bases at J, with 15 bases in the middle. The length of the CDR3 is 15 residues. Germline V gene sequence: CDR1 SGHDT, CDR2 YYEEEE. CDR3 DNA: TGTGCCAGCAGCTGGGGAGGGAACAGGGCAGATACGCAGTATTTT. It translates to CASSWGGNRADTQYF.

The chain joins TRBV15 to TRBJ2-1, with 7 bases lining up with TRBD1. Germline V gene lookup returns CDR1 LNHNV and CDR2 YYDKDF (reference sequence). V trimming: 1 base; J trimming: 5 bases; junction bases outside the gene matches: 2. There are 14 residues in the CDR3. The CDR3 spells CATSRGQGNNEQFF. The CDR3 region has the DNA TGTGCCACCAGCAGAGGACAGGGTAACAATGAGCAGTTCTTC.